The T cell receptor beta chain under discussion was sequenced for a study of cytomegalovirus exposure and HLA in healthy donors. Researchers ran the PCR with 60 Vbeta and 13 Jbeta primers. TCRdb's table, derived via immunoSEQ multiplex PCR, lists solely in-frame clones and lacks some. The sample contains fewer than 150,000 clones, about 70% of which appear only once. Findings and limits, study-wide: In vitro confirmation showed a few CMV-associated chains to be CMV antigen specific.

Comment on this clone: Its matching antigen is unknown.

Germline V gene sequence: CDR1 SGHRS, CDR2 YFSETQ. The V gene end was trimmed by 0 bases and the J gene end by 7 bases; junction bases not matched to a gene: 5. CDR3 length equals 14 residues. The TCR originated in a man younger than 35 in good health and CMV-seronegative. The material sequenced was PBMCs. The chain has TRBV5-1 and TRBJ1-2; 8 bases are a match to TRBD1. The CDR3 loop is CASSLDGTGAGYTF. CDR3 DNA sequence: TGCGCCAGCAGCTTGGACGGGACAGGTGCTGGCTACACCTTC.